The 24 T cell receptor beta chains below were found in one sample sequenced in a study of type 1 regulatory T cells. TCRdb re-called the reads through MiXCR, storing one row per CDR3 protein. This sample yields some 20,000 distinct CDR3 sequences, of which about half are seen a single time; 4.8% belongs to the top ten. Their antigens are not known. Sequencing was performed on cultured T cells, either the whole culture or a sorted T cell fraction (not recorded which). Source of these receptors: a human donor in good health.

This clonotype came up a few times. The J gene is TRBJ2-5, the V gene TRBV19; the D gene is possibly TRBD1 (6 bases). The ends were cut back, 4 bases at V and 4 bases at J, with 16 bases in the middle. Germline loops: CDR1 LNHDA, CDR2 SQIVND (reference sequence). The CDR3 runs to 15 residues. The CDR3, as DNA: TGTGCCAGTAGTACCGGAACATCAGGGGCAGAGACCCAGTACTTC. Its protein is CASSTGTSGAETQYF.

This clonotype has just one count. The rearrangement links TRBV7-9 to TRBJ1-1; no firm D call. The CDR3 runs 12 residues. Germline V gives CDR1 SEHNR, CDR2 FQNEAQ (reference sequence). V gave up 4 bases and J gave up 4 bases, with 7 bases separating them. Here the CDR3 reads CASSWVGTEAFF. In nucleotides, the CDR3 is TGTGCCAGCAGCTGGGTGGGCACTGAAGCTTTCTTT.

The chain recombines TRBV5-6 with TRBJ2-1, with 8 bases identical to TRBD2. The germline gives CDR1 SGHDT, CDR2 YYEEEE. With 0 bases clipped from V and 7 bases from J, the junction kept 3 bases outside the gene matches. There are 14 residues in the CDR3. In DNA, the CDR3 is TGTGCCAGCAGCTTGGACGCGGGGGGTAATGAGCAGTTCTTC. Protein product: CASSLDAGGNEQFF.

The chain links TRBV19 to TRBJ2-1; TRBD2 aligns across 9 bases. The trim removed 3 bases at V and 9 bases at J, leaving 6 bases unmatched. Germline CDR1 LNHDA, CDR2 SQIVND (reference sequence). This CDR3 is built from 14 residues. This CDR3 reads CASSIGTSSGEQFF. CDR3 nucleotide sequence: TGTGCCAGTAGTATCGGGACTAGCTCGGGTGAGCAGTTCTTC.

The chain couples TRBV18 to TRBJ1-6; TRBD1 matches at 7 bases. This CDR3 region has 18 residues. J gave up 7 bases and V 3 bases, and 15 bases lay outside the gene matches. Germline CDR1 KGHSH, CDR2 LQKENI. The CDR3 protein is CASSPQQTGIRLNSPLHF. In DNA form, the CDR3 reads TGTGCCAGCTCACCCCAGCAGACAGGGATCAGGCTAAATTCACCCCTCCACTTT.

The chain carries TRBV10-2 and TRBJ2-7; 10 positions agree with TRBD2. Germline V lookup: CDR1 WSHSY, CDR2 SAAADI. Trimming removed 4 bases from V and 7 bases from J; junction bases left unmatched: 7. This CDR3 comprises 14 residues. CDR3 bases: TGCGCCAGCAGTGTCCTAGCGGGGGAGGGGGAGCAGTACTTC. Translating it yields CASSVLAGEGEQYF.

By sample share, this clonotype is medium-sized (0.01 to 0.1%). The chain is built from TRBV12-3 or TRBV12-4 and TRBJ1-1; D perhaps matches TRBD1 (6 bases). CDR3 length equals 14 residues. Trimming took off 4 bases at V and 4 bases at J, with 13 bases between the two ends. The CDR3 region has the DNA TGTGCCAGCAGTTGGCTGGGGGCGAGCACTGAAGCTTTCTTT. It is translated as CASSWLGASTEAFF.

The V and J genes are TRBV10-3 and TRBJ1-6, with unresolved D. The CDR3 is 13 residues long. Germline V CDR1 and CDR2: ENHRY, SYGVKD. Trimming removed 6 bases from V and 12 bases from J, with 15 bases in between. DNA of the CDR3: TGTGCCATCAGGGCCGGAGGGATGGGACCCCTCCACTTT. Its protein is CAIRAGGMGPLHF.

This sequence joins TRBV24-1 and TRBJ1-5; 7 nucleotides agree with TRBD1. CDR1 and CDR2 (germline): KGHDR, SFDVKD. J lost 6 bases, V lost 2 bases, and 3 bases had no gene match. This CDR3 is built from 14 residues. The CDR3 coding sequence is TGTGCCACCAGTGATTACACAGGGGTTCAGCCCCAGCATTTT. Its protein is CATSDYTGVQPQHF.

This chain links TRBV6-1 with TRBJ2-3, with 14 bases that match TRBD2. Unmatched junction bases numbered 4, after V lost 3 bases and J lost 2 bases. Looked up from germline, CDR1 is MNHNS and CDR2 is SASEGT. The CDR3 consists of 17 residues. The CDR3 spells CASSDRLAGGFTDTQYF. The CDR3 DNA follows: TGTGCCAGCAGTGACAGACTAGCGGGGGGGTTCACAGATACGCAGTATTTT.

Notes on this clonotype: A single base separates this from a much larger clone, so it may be a read error. V usage is TRBV7-2 and J usage is TRBJ2-2; D remains unclear. There are 14 residues in the CDR3. V was pared by 1 base and J by 7 bases, with 10 bases between. The germline V gene encodes CDR1 SGHTA and CDR2 FQGNSA. This chain's CDR3 is CASSLEIHIGELFF. CDR3 coding DNA: TGTGCCAGCAGCTTAGAGATCCACATCGGGGAGCTGTTTTTT.

As to this clonotype: A read error may be the cause here, since a much bigger clone is one base away. The rearrangement links TRBV7-2 to TRBJ2-7; weak D call: TRBD1 (7 bases). V was shortened by 4 bases and J by 4 bases, with 23 bases between the two germline ends. Germline V lookup: CDR1 SGHTA, CDR2 FQGNSA. The CDR3 runs 17 residues. The CDR3 spells CASSSLGGRGALYEQYF. CDR3 in DNA: TGTGCCAGCAGCTCCCTCGGCGGCAGGGGGGCCCTGTACGAGCAGTACTTC.

The rearrangement joins TRBV4-1 to TRBJ2-1; 8 bases are shared with TRBD2. Germline V gives CDR1 MGHRA, CDR2 YSYEKL. V shed 1 base, J shed 5 bases, and the junction held 7 bases outside the gene matches. The CDR3 is 16 amino acids. The CDR3: CASSQGPGGAHNEQFF. The CDR3 DNA reads TGCGCCAGCAGCCAAGGTCCGGGGGGGGCCCACAATGAGCAGTTCTTC.

By share, this clonotype counts as medium-sized. The junction and the germline gene differ at one end; a read error may be behind it. The genes are TRBV12-3 or TRBV12-4 and TRBJ2-5; TRBD2 matches 9 bases. The CDR3 totals 14 residues. CDR3 sequence (DNA): TGTGCCAGCAGCTTAGCGGGGGTTGGGGAGACCCAGTACTTC. This translates into CASSLAGVGETQYF.

V is TRBV20-1 and J is TRBJ2-5; tentative D call: TRBD2 (6 bases). Trimming removed 3 bases from V and 2 bases from J, with 13 bases in between. CDR3 length: 14 amino acids. Germline V gene lookup returns CDR1 DFQATT and CDR2 SNEGSKA (reference sequence). The CDR3 sequence: CSASGRGRQETQYF. As DNA, the CDR3 is TGCAGTGCTAGTGGCCGGGGGAGACAAGAGACCCAGTACTTC.

DNA for the CDR3: TGTGCCAGCAGACGTACCGGTCAGCCCCAGCATTTT. It encodes CASRRTGQPQHF. The chain couples TRBV7-2 to TRBJ1-5, with D hard to call. Deletions cut 6 bases from V and 6 bases from J, with 9 bases between. CDR3 length: 12 residues. Germline CDR1 and CDR2: SGHTA and FQGNSA.

In this sample, this clonotype turned up once. This rearrangement joins TRBV20-1 to TRBJ2-1; maybe TRBD2 (5 bases). With 5 bases removed from V and 2 bases from J, the gap between germline ends came to 7 bases. Germline V gene sequence: CDR1 DFQATT, CDR2 SNEGSKA (reference sequence). The CDR3 covers 12 residues. The CDR3 spells CSAAGAYNEQFF. CDR3 nucleotides: TGCAGTGCTGCCGGGGCCTACAATGAGCAGTTCTTC.

V is TRBV2 and J is TRBJ2-3; 9 nucleotides match TRBD2. V trimming: 9 bases; J trimming: 4 bases; junction bases outside the gene matches: 8. The CDR3 has 14 amino acids. Germline values: CDR1 SNHLY, CDR2 FYNNEI. CDR3 coding DNA: TGTGCCAGTCAGGCTAGCGGGGTCCCAGATACGCAGTATTTT. This gives the protein CASQASGVPDTQYF.

This chain links TRBV5-1 with TRBJ1-1; D remains unclear. The V end lost 0 bases, the J end lost 1 base, and 10 bases lay between the germline ends. In germline, CDR1 is SGHRS, CDR2 YFSETQ. The CDR3 spans 15 residues. For the CDR3, the DNA is TGCGCCAGCAGCTTGGAAGGACGGACGAACACTGAAGCTTTCTTT. The encoded protein is CASSLEGRTNTEAFF.

This clonotype was counted a few times. The chain recombines TRBV6-6 with TRBJ1-5, with D tentatively TRBD1 (6 bases). Trimming pared 0 bases from V and 3 bases from J, leaving 12 bases between. Germline loops: CDR1 MNHNY, CDR2 SVGAGI (reference sequence). This CDR3 region has 16 residues. In DNA form, the CDR3 reads TGTGCCAGCAGTTACTCGGGGCAGGGGCACAATCAGCCCCAGCATTTT. Amino acid sequence: CASSYSGQGHNQPQHF.

The chain is built from TRBV20-1 and TRBJ1-6; 7 bases line up with TRBD1. Trimming cost V 0 bases and J 7 bases; bases outside gene matches: 9. The CDR3 is 16 residues long. Looked up from germline, CDR1 is DFQATT and CDR2 is SNEGSKA (reference sequence). The CDR3 DNA follows: TGCAGTGCTAGAGATTTCGGGACAGACTTAAATTCACCCCTCCACTTT. Its translation is CSARDFGTDLNSPLHF.

The chain is built from TRBV3-1 and TRBJ1-2; tentatively, D is TRBD1 (6 bases). The length of the CDR3 is 15 residues. V shed 3 bases and J shed 4 bases, with 15 bases lying between them. Germline V gene sequence: CDR1 LGHDT, CDR2 YNNKEL (reference sequence). The CDR3: CASSHSRTAFYGYTF. DNA of the CDR3: TGTGCCAGCAGCCACTCTAGGACAGCTTTCTATGGCTACACCTTC.

The chain uses TRBV5-5 and TRBJ2-7, with 7 bases identical to TRBD1. CDR3 length: 13 residues. Germline V lookup: CDR1 SGHKS, CDR2 YYEKEE (reference sequence). V was clipped by 5 bases and J by 1 base; unmatched bases: 3. The CDR3, as DNA: TGTGCCAGCAGTGACAGGGTTTCCTACGAGCAGTACTTC. Its protein is CASSDRVSYEQYF.

The rearrangement uses TRBV5-1 and TRBJ1-1; 7 positions agree with TRBD1. Looked up from germline, CDR1 is SGHRS and CDR2 is YFSETQ. V gave up 4 bases and J gave up 7 bases; unmatched junction bases: 7. CDR3 length equals 13 residues. In DNA, the CDR3 is TGCGCCAGCAGCCGCGGGGACAGAAATGAAGCTTTCTTT. Translation gives CASSRGDRNEAFF. Supplemented by reference TRBV5-1 and TRBJ1-1, the full variable domain reads KAGVTQTPRYLIKTRGQQVTLSCSPISGHRSVSWYQQTPGQGLQFLFEYFSETQRNKGNFPGRFSGRQFSNSRSEMNVSTLELGDSALYLCASSRGDRNEAFFGQGTRLTVV.